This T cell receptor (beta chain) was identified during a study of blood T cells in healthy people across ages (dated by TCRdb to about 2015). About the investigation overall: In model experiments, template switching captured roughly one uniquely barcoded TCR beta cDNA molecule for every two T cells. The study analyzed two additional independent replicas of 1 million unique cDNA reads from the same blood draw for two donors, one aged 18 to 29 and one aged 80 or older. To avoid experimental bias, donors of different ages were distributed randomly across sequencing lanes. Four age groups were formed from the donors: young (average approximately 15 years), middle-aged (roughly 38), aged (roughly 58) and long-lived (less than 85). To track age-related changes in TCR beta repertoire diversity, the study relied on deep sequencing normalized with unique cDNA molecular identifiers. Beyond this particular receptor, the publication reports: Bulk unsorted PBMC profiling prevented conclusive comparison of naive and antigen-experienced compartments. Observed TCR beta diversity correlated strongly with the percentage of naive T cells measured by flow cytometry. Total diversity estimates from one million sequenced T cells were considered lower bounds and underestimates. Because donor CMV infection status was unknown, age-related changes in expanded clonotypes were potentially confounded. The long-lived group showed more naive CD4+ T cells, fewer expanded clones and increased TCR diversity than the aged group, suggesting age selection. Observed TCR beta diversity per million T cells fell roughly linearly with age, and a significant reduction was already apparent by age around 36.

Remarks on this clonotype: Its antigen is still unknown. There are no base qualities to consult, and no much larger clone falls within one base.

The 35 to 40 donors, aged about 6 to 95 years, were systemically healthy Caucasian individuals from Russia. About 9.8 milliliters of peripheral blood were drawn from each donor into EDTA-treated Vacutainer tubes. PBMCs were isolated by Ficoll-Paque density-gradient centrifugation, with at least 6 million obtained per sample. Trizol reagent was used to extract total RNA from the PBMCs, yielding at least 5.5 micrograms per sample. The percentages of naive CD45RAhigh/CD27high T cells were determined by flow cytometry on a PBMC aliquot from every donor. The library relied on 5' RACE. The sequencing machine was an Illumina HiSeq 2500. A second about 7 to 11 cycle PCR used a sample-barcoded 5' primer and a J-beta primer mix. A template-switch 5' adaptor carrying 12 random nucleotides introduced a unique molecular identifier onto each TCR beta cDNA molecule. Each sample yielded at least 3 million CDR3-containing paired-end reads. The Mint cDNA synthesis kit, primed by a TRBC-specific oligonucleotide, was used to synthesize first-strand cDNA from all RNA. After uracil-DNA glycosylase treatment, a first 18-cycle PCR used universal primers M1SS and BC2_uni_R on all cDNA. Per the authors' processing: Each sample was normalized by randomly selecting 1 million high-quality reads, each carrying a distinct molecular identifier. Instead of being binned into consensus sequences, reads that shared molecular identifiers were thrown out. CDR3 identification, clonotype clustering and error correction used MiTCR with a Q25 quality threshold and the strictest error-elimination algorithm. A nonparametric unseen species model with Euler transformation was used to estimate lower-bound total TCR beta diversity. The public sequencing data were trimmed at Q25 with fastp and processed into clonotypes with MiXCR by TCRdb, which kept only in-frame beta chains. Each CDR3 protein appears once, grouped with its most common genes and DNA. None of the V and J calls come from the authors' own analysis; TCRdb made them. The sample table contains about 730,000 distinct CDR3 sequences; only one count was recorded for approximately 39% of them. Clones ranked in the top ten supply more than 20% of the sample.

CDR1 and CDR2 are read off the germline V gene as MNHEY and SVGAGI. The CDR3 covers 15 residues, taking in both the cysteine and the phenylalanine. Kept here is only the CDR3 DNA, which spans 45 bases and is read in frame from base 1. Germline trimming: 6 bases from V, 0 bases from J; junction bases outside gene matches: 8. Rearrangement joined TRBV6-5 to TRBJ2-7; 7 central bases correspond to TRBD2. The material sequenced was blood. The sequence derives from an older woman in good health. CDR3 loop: CASSTSRGSSYEQYF. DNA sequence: TGTGCCAGCAGCACGTCGCGGGGGTCCTCCTACGAGCAGTACTTC.